This T cell receptor beta chain emerged from a study of CD8 T cells in ankylosing spondylitis. Findings and limits, study-wide: Matched synovial fluid from ankylosing spondylitis patients was reported to be enriched for disease-linked clones. Seven or eight highly homologous variants formed a TCR beta motif that appeared characteristic of ankylosing spondylitis blood. Relatively rare in peripheral blood, disease-linked clones were also CD8+.

Details on this clonotype: What it binds is unknown.

A quantitative 5'-RACE method, one with molecular barcodes, was used to make TCR beta libraries. TCRdb itself ran the 5' RACE reads through MiXCR, one entry per CDR3 protein. The repertoire has just over 350,000 distinct CDR3 sequences, approximately 20% of them found once; the top ten carry about an eighth. Sequencing was carried out using blood, either unsorted or a sorted T cell fraction (not recorded which). This receptor was taken from a male donor with ankylosing spondylitis or in good health (not recorded which).

The CDR3 is CASAPGRTTYEQYF. The DNA of the CDR3 is TGCGCCAGCGCACCGGGACGCACAACCTACGAGCAGTACTTC. The genes are TRBV5-1 and TRBJ2-7, with D possibly being TRBD1 or TRBD2 (5 bases each). This CDR3 comprises 14 residues. CDR1 is SGHRS and CDR2 is YFSETQ in the germline V gene. Trimming shortened V by 7 bases and J by 2 bases, and 16 bases separated the two germline ends.